Below are 18 T cell receptor beta chains sequenced from a single sample in a study of T cells in Graves' hyperthyroidism and ophthalmopathy. Amplified regions were TCR beta CDR3 sequences from RNA transcripts. An initial round of RT-PCR targeting the TCR CDR3 relied on the HTBI primer set. Each CDR3 protein gets one entry after TCRdb re-called the multiplex PCR reads with MiXCR. The sample holds around 700,000 distinct CDR3 sequences, under 20% seen once. The sequenced sample was blood. The receptors here all came from a woman aged 50 to 60 with Graves' hyperthyroidism that later progressed to Graves' ophthalmopathy.

The sample holds many counts of this clonotype. V is TRBV11-2 and J is TRBJ2-7, with TRBD2 identical over 11 bases. This CDR3 has 18 residues. CDR1 SGHAT and CDR2 FQNNGV come from the germline V gene. The V gene end was trimmed by 1 base and the J gene end by 5 bases; junction bases not matched to a gene: 13. CDR3 in DNA: TGTGCCAGCAGCTTAGGGTTGAGACTAGCGGGGTCTACTAACGAGCAGTACTTC. It yields the protein CASSLGLRLAGSTNEQYF.

The chain couples TRBV5-1 to TRBJ2-3; 7 nucleotides match TRBD1. The CDR3 loop spans 15 amino acids. Germline V gene lookup returns CDR1 SGHRS and CDR2 YFSETQ. J gave up 3 bases and V 1 base, and 5 bases lay outside the gene matches. The CDR3 nucleotides read TGCGCCAGCAGCTTGCCGGGACAGACTACAGATACGCAGTATTTT. Translating gives CASSLPGQTTDTQYF. Based on the CDR3 plus reference TRBV5-1 and TRBJ2-3, the full variable domain is KAGVTQTPRYLIKTRGQQVTLSCSPISGHRSVSWYQQTPGQGLQFLFEYFSETQRNKGNFPGRFSGRQFSNSRSEMNVSTLELGDSALYLCASSLPGQTTDTQYFGPGTRLTVL.

The chain has TRBV7-2 and TRBJ2-7, with D possibly being TRBD1 (6 bases). V was shortened by 0 bases and J by 2 bases, with 11 bases between the two germline ends. The germline CDR1 and CDR2 sequences are SGHTA and FQGNSA. This CDR3 spans 15 amino acids. CDR3 sequence reads: CASSLAAGDAYEQYF. In nucleotides, the CDR3 is TGTGCCAGCAGCTTAGCGGCAGGGGATGCCTACGAGCAGTACTTC.

This clonotype occurred many times. The genes are TRBV11-3 and TRBJ2-5; 9 bases match TRBD1. The CDR3 is 14 amino acids. Trimming removed 5 bases from V and 3 bases from J; junction bases left unmatched: 4. CDR1 and CDR2 (germline): SGHNT, YENEEA. CDR3 residues: CASSARQGEETQYF. CDR3 coding DNA: TGTGCCAGCAGCGCGAGACAGGGGGAAGAGACCCAGTACTTC.

This clonotype was observed many times. The V call is TRBV3-1, the J call TRBJ2-3; D unclear. The CDR3 is 13 amino acids. Germline CDR1 is LGHDT and CDR2 is YNNKEL (reference sequence). Trimming took 0 bases from V and 5 from J, leaving 6 bases between them. The CDR3 loop reads CASSQDLEDTQYF. The CDR3 DNA reads as TGTGCCAGCAGCCAAGATTTGGAAGATACGCAGTATTTT.

In regard to this clonotype: This may stem from a read error, because a much larger clone lies one nucleotide away. The CDR3 region has the DNA TGCGCCAGCAGCTTGGAGGGGGTAGAGGGGACTGAAGCTTTCTTT. Amino acids: CASSLEGVEGTEAFF. The chain joins TRBV5-1 to TRBJ1-1, with D possibly being TRBD1 (6 bases). This CDR3 region has 15 residues. Trimming took 0 bases from V and 5 from J, leaving 14 bases between them. CDR1 is SGHRS and CDR2 is YFSETQ in the germline V gene.

A few counts support this clonotype. This sequence joins TRBV6-2 or TRBV6-3 and TRBJ1-5; the D is unclear. In germline, CDR1 is MNHEY, CDR2 SVGEGT. The CDR3 contains 15 residues. Trimming stripped 6 bases from V and 6 bases from J, with 18 bases between. CDR3 sequence (DNA): TGTGCCAGCAGCCCGGGAGCGGGAAGATCTCAGCCCCAGCATTTT. Translating it yields CASSPGAGRSQPQHF.

This clonotype was observed at least ten times. Here the CDR3 reads CASSPGGGEYEQYF. CDR3 nucleotides: TGCGCCAGCAGCCCTGGAGGTGGAGAATACGAGCAGTACTTC. V gene TRBV5-1 combines with J gene TRBJ2-7; TRBD2 is a possible D gene (5 bases). With 4 bases removed from V and 4 bases from J, the gap between germline ends came to 15 bases. Germline-derived CDR1 and CDR2 are SGHRS and YFSETQ. The CDR3 is made up of 14 amino acids.

Regarding this clonotype: This may be a read error, as it is one base from a much larger clone. V is TRBV7-9 and J is TRBJ2-7; TRBD1 agrees at 7 bases. Germline V gene data show CDR1 as SEHNR and CDR2 as FQNEAQ (reference sequence). The CDR3 has 14 residues. Trimming at V came to 6 bases and at J to 2 bases, leaving 7 bases not matched to a gene. DNA for the CDR3: TGTGCCAGCAGTCCACAGGACAGGACCTACGAGCAGTACTTC. Protein product: CASSPQDRTYEQYF.

In this sample, this clonotype turned up a few times. V and J are TRBV12-3 or TRBV12-4 and TRBJ2-3, with 10 bases lining up with TRBD2. The CDR3 runs 16 residues. With V trimmed by 6 bases and J by 2 bases, 8 bases remained unmatched. The CDR3: CASRPLGTSATDTQYF. CDR3 bases: TGTGCCAGCAGACCGCTAGGGACTAGCGCCACAGATACGCAGTATTTT.

This clonotype has a handful of counts. This rearrangement joins TRBV9 to TRBJ1-4; D is ambiguous. V lost 3 bases and J lost 6, with 12 bases in between. The CDR3 spans 14 residues. In germline, CDR1 is SGDLS, CDR2 YYNGEE. The CDR3 DNA reads as TGTGCCAGCAGCGGCCCCGATGGGGATGAAAAACTGTTTTTT. Translation: CASSGPDGDEKLFF.

This clonotype came up a few times. V gene TRBV5-6 combines with J gene TRBJ2-3, with 8 bases lining up with TRBD1. V gave up 4 bases and J gave up 5 bases; unmatched junction bases: 18. From germline, CDR1 is SGHDT and CDR2 YYEEEE. This CDR3 has 18 amino acids. The DNA of the CDR3 is TGTGCCAGCAGCCCAGTAAGGTTAGGGGACAGGAGAAGAGATACGCAGTATTTT. Encoded protein: CASSPVRLGDRRRDTQYF.

The chain has TRBV6-1 and TRBJ2-1, with D hard to call. Deletions cut 6 bases from V and 0 bases from J, with 12 bases between. Germline CDR1 is MNHNS and CDR2 is SASEGT. This CDR3 has 15 amino acids. CDR3 residues: CASRPNSGSYNEQFF. CDR3 sequence (DNA): TGTGCCAGCAGGCCCAACTCTGGCTCCTACAATGAGCAGTTCTTC.

The rearrangement uses TRBV2 and TRBJ2-2; 10 bases are shared with TRBD2. The length of the CDR3 is 16 residues. CDR1 and CDR2 from the germline V gene are SNHLY and FYNNEI. V shed 10 bases and J 1 base; nucleotides not matched to a gene: 9. CDR3 loop: CAIRALAGENTGELFF. The CDR3 nucleotides are TGTGCCATCAGAGCCCTAGCGGGGGAGAACACCGGGGAGCTGTTTTTT.

This chain uses TRBV11-2 with TRBJ2-5; weak D call: TRBD1 (6 bases). The V gene lost 3 bases and the J gene lost 5 bases, with 13 bases spanning the gap. CDR3 length: 14 residues. Germline CDR1 is SGHAT and CDR2 is FQNNGV. CDR3 loop: CASSFGTLGETQYF. Written as DNA, the CDR3 is TGTGCCAGCAGCTTCGGGACACTGGGCGAGACCCAGTACTTC. The variable domain in full, with the rest retrieved from reference TRBV11-2 and TRBJ2-5, is EAGVAQSPRYKIIEKRQSVAFWCNPISGHATLYWYQQILGQGPKLLIQFQNNGVVDDSQLPKDRFSAERLKGVDSTLKIQPAKLEDSAVYLCASSFGTLGETQYFGPGTRLLVL.

This clonotype was seen at least ten times. V and J are TRBV9 and TRBJ1-2; D ambiguous. V was trimmed by 2 bases and J by 4 bases, leaving 15 bases between them. CDR1 is SGDLS and CDR2 is YYNGEE in the germline V gene. This CDR3 is built from 15 residues. In DNA, the CDR3 is TGTGCCAGCAGCGTTCAGACACAGACAACCTATGGCTACACCTTC. Translation gives CASSVQTQTTYGYTF.

The rearrangement uses TRBV18 and TRBJ1-1; D is undetermined. The CDR3 consists of 15 residues. CDR1 is KGHSH and CDR2 is LQKENI in the germline V gene. V was trimmed by 3 bases and J by 3 bases, leaving 14 bases between them. Written as DNA, the CDR3 is TGTGCCAGCTCACCGTGGGATCGCCGAGACACTGAAGCTTTCTTT. Protein: CASSPWDRRDTEAFF.

This clonotype was seen at least ten times. The rearrangement uses TRBV7-2 and TRBJ1-2; 7 bases agree with TRBD1. J was trimmed by 1 base and V by 3 bases; bases with no gene match: 2. The CDR3 sequence is 14 residues long. Germline V CDR1 and CDR2: SGHTA, FQGNSA. CDR3 loop: CASSFDRDNYGYTF. The CDR3 DNA reads TGTGCCAGCAGCTTTGACAGGGATAACTATGGCTACACCTTC.